Listed below are T cell receptor beta chains from one sample, sequenced in a study of response to subunit inactivated influenza vaccine. MiXCR, applied by TCRdb to the RT-PCR reads, yields one record per CDR3 protein. The repertoire includes 650,000 to 800,000 distinct CDR3 sequences, around 13% of them detected once, and around 6.5% sits in the top ten. The starting material was PBMCs from blood, obtained 14 days before vaccination. These TCRs come from a man over 45 who received an inactivated influenza vaccine. CDR3s leave out the opening cysteine and the closing phenylalanine or tryptophan.

j_gene: TRBJ1-1; v_gene: TRBV11-2; CDR3aa: ASSLPGALDTEAF
j_gene: TRBJ1-2; v_gene: TRBV27; CDR3aa: ASRMMNRHGYT
j_gene: TRBJ2-1; v_gene: TRBV28; CDR3aa: ASSLTGYTNNEQF
j_gene: TRBJ2-7; v_gene: TRBV6-4; CDR3aa: ASSESPSGLGEQY
j_gene: TRBJ1-2; v_gene: TRBV9; CDR3aa: ASSVSGANYGYT
j_gene: TRBJ2-2; v_gene: TRBV6-5; CDR3aa: ASSYSTAGGVVYTGELF
j_gene: TRBJ2-7; v_gene: TRBV6-5; CDR3aa: ASSLRRFGEQY
j_gene: TRBJ1-1; v_gene: TRBV11-2; CDR3aa: ASSPPRGGPGTEAF
j_gene: TRBJ2-2; v_gene: TRBV7-9; CDR3aa: ASSYRGDHTGELF
j_gene: TRBJ1-1; v_gene: TRBV16; CDR3aa: ASSSDSSLNTEAF
j_gene: TRBJ1-2; v_gene: TRBV28; CDR3aa: ASSSPGWDRGYYGYT
j_gene: TRBJ2-1; v_gene: TRBV20-1; CDR3aa: SASYGYNEQF
j_gene: TRBJ1-3; v_gene: TRBV12-3/TRBV12-4; CDR3aa: ASSPTGGGNTIY
j_gene: TRBJ2-1; v_gene: TRBV7-2; CDR3aa: ASSLSGLERNEQF
j_gene: TRBJ2-5; v_gene: TRBV7-9; CDR3aa: ASSTTISGRGETQY
j_gene: TRBJ2-1; v_gene: TRBV12-3/TRBV12-4; CDR3aa: ASSIGQGGNEQF
j_gene: TRBJ2-1; v_gene: TRBV9; CDR3aa: ASSAGTSSYNEQF
j_gene: TRBJ1-6; v_gene: TRBV27; CDR3aa: ASSSAAGPNSPLY
j_gene: TRBJ2-7; v_gene: TRBV12-3/TRBV12-4; CDR3aa: ASSLHGLIYEQY
j_gene: TRBJ2-7; v_gene: TRBV5-1; CDR3aa: ASSLGSRGTYEQY
j_gene: TRBJ2-3; v_gene: TRBV6-2/TRBV6-3; CDR3aa: ASSYGGPALTDTQY
j_gene: TRBJ2-1; v_gene: TRBV28; CDR3aa: ASSPLGLAGEGGSYNEQF
j_gene: TRBJ2-7; v_gene: TRBV10-3; CDR3aa: AISEKASGRYEQY
j_gene: TRBJ2-3; v_gene: TRBV5-1; CDR3aa: ASSGSVVGADTQY